This entry features one TCR beta chain sequence. Its matching antigen is unknown. Sequencing of cultured CD4+ T cell DNA used the Oncomine TCR Beta short-read assay. One entry per CDR3 protein results from TCRdb running MiXCR on the PCR reads. The profile shows under 15,000 distinct CDR3 sequences, 50% to 75% of them singletons. Trimming cost V 2 bases and J 2 bases, with 7 bases left between them. The germline V gene has CDR1 SGHRS and CDR2 YFSETQ. The CDR3 has 13 amino acids. Specified treatment: roughly 10-day PBMC culture with coronavirus spike peptide pools or control peptides (ViraFEST assay). For ViraFEST, peptide pools expanded antigen-specific T cells, after which the TCRs were sequenced. This sample is part of a study of vaccination and CD4 T cells after COVID-19. In the study overall: Convalescent donors: six male, four female; seven Caucasian, two Asian, one multiracial, two Hispanic. Median time from COVID diagnosis to post-COVID sampling was 101 days (35 to 161). Cultures serving as controls received a peptide pool (CEFX or HIV-1 Nef) or no peptide.

The sample taken for sequencing was CD4+ T cells from blood, cultured in vitro. The chain recombines TRBV5-1 with TRBJ2-5; D is undetermined. This clonotype was sampled from a human donor who had recovered from COVID-19. CDR3 amino acids: CASSFREQETQYF. The CDR3, as DNA: TGCGCCAGCAGCTTCCGAGAGCAAGAGACCCAGTACTTC.